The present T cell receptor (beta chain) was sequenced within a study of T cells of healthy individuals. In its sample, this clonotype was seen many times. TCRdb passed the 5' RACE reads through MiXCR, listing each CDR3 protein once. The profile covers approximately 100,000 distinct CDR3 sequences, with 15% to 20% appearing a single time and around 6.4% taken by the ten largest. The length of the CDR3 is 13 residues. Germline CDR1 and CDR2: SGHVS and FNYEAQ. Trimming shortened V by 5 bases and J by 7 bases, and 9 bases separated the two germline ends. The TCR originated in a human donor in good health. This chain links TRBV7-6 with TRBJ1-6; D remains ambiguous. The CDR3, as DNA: TGTGCCAGCAGCGCTCTCCAGAATTCACCCCTCCACTTT. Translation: CASSALQNSPLHF.